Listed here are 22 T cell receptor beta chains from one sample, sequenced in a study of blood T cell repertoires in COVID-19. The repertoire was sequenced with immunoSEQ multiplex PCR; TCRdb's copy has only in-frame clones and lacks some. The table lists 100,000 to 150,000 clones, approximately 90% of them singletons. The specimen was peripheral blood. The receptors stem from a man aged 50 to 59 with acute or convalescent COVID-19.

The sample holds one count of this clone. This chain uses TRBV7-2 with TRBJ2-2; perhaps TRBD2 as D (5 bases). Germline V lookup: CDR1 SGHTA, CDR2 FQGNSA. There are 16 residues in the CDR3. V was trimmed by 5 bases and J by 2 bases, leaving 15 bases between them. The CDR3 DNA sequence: TGTGCCAGCAGCACGAACGGCGGGCTTAACACCGGGGAGCTGTTTTTT. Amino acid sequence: CASSTNGGLNTGELFF.

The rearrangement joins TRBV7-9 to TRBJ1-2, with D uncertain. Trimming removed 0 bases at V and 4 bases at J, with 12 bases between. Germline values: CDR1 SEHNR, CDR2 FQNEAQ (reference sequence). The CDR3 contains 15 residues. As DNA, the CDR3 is TGTGCCAGCAGCTTAGCGCCGGTGGTTGTCTATGGCTACACCTTC. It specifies CASSLAPVVVYGYTF.

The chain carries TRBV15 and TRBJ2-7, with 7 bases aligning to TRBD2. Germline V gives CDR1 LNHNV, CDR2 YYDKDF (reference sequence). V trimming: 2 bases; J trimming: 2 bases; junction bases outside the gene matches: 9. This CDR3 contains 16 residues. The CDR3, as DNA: TGTGCCACCAGCAGATCCCCTCGCGGGAGAACCTACGAGCAGTACTTC. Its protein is CATSRSPRGRTYEQYF.

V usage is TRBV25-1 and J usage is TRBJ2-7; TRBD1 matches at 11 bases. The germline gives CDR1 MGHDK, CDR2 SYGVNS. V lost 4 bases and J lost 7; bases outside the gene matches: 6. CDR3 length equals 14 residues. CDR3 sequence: CASSGTGGLSEQYF. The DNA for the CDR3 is TGTGCCAGCAGTGGGACAGGGGGCCTTTCGGAGCAGTACTTC.

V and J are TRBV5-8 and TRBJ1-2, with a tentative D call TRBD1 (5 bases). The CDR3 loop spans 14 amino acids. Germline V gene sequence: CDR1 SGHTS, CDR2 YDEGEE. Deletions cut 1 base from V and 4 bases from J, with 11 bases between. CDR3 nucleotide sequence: TGTGCCAGCAGCTTGAGCCAGGGAGGCTATGGCTACACCTTC. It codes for CASSLSQGGYGYTF.

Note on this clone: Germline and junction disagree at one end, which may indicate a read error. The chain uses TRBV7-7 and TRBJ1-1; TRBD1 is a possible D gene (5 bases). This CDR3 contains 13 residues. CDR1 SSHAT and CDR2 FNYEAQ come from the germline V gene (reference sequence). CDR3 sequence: CASSVDRNTEAFF. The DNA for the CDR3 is TGTGCTAGCAGCGTCGACAGGAACACTGAAGCTTTCTTT.

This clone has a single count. As DNA, the CDR3 is TGTGCCAGCCGCCCGGAGGGGGCCTATGGCTACACCTTC. This gives the protein CASRPEGAYGYTF. The V and J genes are TRBV2 and TRBJ1-2, with 7 bases that match TRBD1. Germline V CDR1 and CDR2: SNHLY, FYNNEI. J gave up 4 bases and V 8 bases, and 7 bases lay outside the gene matches. CDR3 size: 13 residues.

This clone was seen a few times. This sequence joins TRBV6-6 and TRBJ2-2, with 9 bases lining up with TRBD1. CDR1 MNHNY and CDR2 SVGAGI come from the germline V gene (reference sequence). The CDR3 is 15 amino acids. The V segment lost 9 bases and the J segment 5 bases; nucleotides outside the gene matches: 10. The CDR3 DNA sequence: TGTGCCAGTGTACTCGGGACAGGGTTTACCGGGGAGCTGTTTTTT. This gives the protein CASVLGTGFTGELFF.

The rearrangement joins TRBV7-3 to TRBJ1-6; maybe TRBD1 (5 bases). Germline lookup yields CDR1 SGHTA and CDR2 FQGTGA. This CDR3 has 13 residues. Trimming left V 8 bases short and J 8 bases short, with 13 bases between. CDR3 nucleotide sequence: TGTGCCAGCGCCACAGGAGGGTATTCACCCCTCCACTTT. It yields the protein CASATGGYSPLHF.

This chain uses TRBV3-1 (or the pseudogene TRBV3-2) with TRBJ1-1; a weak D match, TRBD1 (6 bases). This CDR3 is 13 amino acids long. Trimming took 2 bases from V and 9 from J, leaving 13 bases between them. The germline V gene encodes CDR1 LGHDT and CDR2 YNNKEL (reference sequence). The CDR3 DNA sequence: TGTGCCAGCAGCCAAAAGGGAGGGGGTAAAGCTTTCTTT. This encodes CASSQKGGGKAFF.

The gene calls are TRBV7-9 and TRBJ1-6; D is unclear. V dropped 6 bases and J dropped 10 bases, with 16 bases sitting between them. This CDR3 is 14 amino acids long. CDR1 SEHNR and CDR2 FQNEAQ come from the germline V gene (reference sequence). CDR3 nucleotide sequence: TGTGCCAGCAGTTCGGGGTTCACAAACTCACCCCTCCACTTT. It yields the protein CASSSGFTNSPLHF.

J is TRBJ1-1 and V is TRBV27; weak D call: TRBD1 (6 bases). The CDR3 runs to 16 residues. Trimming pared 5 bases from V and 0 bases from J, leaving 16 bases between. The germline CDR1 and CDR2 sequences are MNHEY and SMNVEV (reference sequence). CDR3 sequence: CASSPLTGQLNTEAFF. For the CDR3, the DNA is TGTGCCAGCAGTCCCCTTACAGGGCAATTGAACACTGAAGCTTTCTTT.

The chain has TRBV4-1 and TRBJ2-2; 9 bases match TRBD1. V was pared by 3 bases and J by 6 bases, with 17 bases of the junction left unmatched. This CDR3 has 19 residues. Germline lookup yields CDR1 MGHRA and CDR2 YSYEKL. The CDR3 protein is CASSQHTTADRGRAGELFF. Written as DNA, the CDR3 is TGCGCCAGCAGCCAGCACACGACTGCGGACAGGGGTCGGGCCGGGGAGCTGTTTTTT.

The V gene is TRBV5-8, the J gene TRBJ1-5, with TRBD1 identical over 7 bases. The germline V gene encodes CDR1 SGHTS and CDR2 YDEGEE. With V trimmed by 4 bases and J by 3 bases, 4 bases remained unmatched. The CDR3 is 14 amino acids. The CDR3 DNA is TGTGCCAGCAGCAGGGGACAGCACAATCAGCCCCAGCATTTT. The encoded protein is CASSRGQHNQPQHF.

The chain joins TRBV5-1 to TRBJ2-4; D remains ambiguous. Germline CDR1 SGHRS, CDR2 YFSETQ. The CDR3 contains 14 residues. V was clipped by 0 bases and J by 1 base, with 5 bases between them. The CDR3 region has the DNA TGCGCCAGCAGCTTGGAGGAGGCCAAAAACATTCAGTACTTC. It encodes CASSLEEAKNIQYF.

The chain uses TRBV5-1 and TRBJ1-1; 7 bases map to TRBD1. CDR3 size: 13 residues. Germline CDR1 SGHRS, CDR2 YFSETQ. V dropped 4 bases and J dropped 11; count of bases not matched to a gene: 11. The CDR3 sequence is CASSVGQPGEAFF. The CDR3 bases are TGCGCCAGCAGCGTGGGACAGCCGGGGGAGGCTTTCTTT.

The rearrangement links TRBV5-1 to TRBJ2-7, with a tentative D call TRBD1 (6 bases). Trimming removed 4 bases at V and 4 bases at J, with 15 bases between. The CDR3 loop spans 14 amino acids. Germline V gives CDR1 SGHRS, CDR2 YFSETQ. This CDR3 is CASSQAQGWYEQYF. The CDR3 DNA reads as TGCGCCAGCAGCCAGGCACAGGGTTGGTACGAGCAGTACTTC. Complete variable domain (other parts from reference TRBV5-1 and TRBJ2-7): KAGVTQTPRYLIKTRGQQVTLSCSPISGHRSVSWYQQTPGQGLQFLFEYFSETQRNKGNFPGRFSGRQFSNSRSEMNVSTLELGDSALYLCASSQAQGWYEQYFGPGTRLTVT.

For the CDR3, the DNA is TGCGCCAGCAGCCCAGGACCGTCCGGGACAGGGAACAATTCACCCCTCCACTTT. This gives the protein CASSPGPSGTGNNSPLHF. The rearrangement joins TRBV5-1 to TRBJ1-6; 9 bases agree with TRBD1. There are 18 residues in the CDR3. V was pared by 4 bases and J by 7 bases, with 15 bases of the junction left unmatched. Germline V lookup: CDR1 SGHRS, CDR2 YFSETQ.

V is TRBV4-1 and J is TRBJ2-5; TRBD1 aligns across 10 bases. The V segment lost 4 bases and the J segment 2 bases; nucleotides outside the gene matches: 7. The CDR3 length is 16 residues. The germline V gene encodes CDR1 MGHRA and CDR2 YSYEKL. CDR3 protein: CASSPRTGGSQETQYF. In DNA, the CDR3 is TGCGCCAGCAGCCCGAGGACAGGGGGTTCTCAAGAGACCCAGTACTTC.

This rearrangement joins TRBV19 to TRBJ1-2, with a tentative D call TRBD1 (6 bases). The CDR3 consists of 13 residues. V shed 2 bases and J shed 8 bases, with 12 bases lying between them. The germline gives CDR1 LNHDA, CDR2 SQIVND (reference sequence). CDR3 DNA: TGTGCCAGTAGTATAAGTGCCAGGGGAGGCTACACCTTC. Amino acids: CASSISARGGYTF.

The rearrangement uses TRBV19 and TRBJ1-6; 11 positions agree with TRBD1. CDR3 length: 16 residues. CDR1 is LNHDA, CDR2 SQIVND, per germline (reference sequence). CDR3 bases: TGTGCTAGCCGTCCCCGGGACAGGGGGAATAATTCACCCCTCCACTTT. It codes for CASRPRDRGNNSPLHF.

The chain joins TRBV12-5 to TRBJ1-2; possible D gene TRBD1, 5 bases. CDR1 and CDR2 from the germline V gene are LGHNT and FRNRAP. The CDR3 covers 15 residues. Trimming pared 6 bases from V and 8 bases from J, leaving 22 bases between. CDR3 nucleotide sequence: TGTGCTAGTGGATCAACCCAGGGCGACCTTGGGGGCTACACCTTC. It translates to CASGSTQGDLGGYTF. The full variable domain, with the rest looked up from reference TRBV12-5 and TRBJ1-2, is DARVTQTPRHKVTEMGQEVTMRCQPILGHNTVFWYRQTMMQGLELLAYFRNRAPLDDSGMPKDRFSAEMPDATLATLKIQPSEPRDSAVYFCASGSTQGDLGGYTFGSGTRLTVV.